This T cell receptor (beta chain) was captured in a study of Graves' ophthalmopathy and Graves' hyperthyroidism. Study-wide results and limits: Among expanded thyroid clonotypes above 0.001 frequency, most also occurred in blood.

Researchers took RNA transcripts and amplified TCR beta CDR3 regions from them. HTBI-primed RT-PCR formed the first round, and a multiplex PCR formed the second. TCRdb passed the multiplex PCR reads through MiXCR, listing each CDR3 protein once. The sample has approximately 1.2 million distinct CDR3 sequences; around a third are singletons. Germline V CDR1 and CDR2: MGHDK, SYGVNS. The CDR3 covers 14 residues. With regard to this clonotype: Its antigen is undetermined. A much larger clonotype is one base distant, so this may be a read error.

The gene calls are TRBV25-1 and TRBJ2-7; no firm D call. The receptor comes from an adult man with Graves' hyperthyroidism. Material: peripheral blood or thyroid tissue (not recorded which). CDR3 protein: CASSLQWPSYEQYF. CDR3 sequence (DNA): TGCGCCAGCAGCCTACAGTGGCCCTCCTACGAGCAGTACTTC.